This entry features one TCR beta chain sequence. The target antigen is unknown. Germline CDR1 is SNHLY and CDR2 is FYNNEI. V dropped 6 bases and J dropped 1 base, with 13 bases sitting between them. CDR3 length: 16 residues. TCRdb keeps only in-frame clones here, not all; method: immunoSEQ multiplex PCR. Of roughly 130,000 clones in the sample, 87% were seen once. The sample originates from a study of T cell responses to AZD1222 COVID-19 vaccine. The study, taken as a whole, reports: Two AZD1222 doses significantly raised spike-specific TCR breadth and depth over controls. Among AZD1222 vaccinees, only six or seven were seropositive at baseline. Regions left unmutated in variants are reportedly the target of nearly half of spike-specific TCRs.

This TCR was sampled from an adult in good health. This specimen consisted of peripheral blood, obtained on day 0 of AZD1222 vaccination. The chain carries TRBV2 and TRBJ2-6; D remains unclear. The CDR3 region has the DNA TGTGCCAGCAGACGGGCCGTAGGGTCTGGGGCCAACGTCCTGACTTTC. Translation gives CASRRAVGSGANVLTF.